This T cell receptor (beta chain) was found in a study of shared clonotypes between healthy human individuals. Sequencing used immunoSEQ multiplex PCR; TCRdb keeps in-frame clones, though not all of them. The data show 300,000 or so clones, about 74% seen once. At least ten counts were recorded for this clone. The CDR3 contains 13 residues. CDR1 and CDR2 from the germline V gene are SGHNT and YYREEE (reference sequence). Between the trimmed V and J ends, which lost 4 bases and 6 bases, there was a span of 13 bases. The sample was memory CD4+ T cells sorted from blood. Subset defined: CD45RA-negative fraction. The TCR was taken from a young man in good health. This chain joins TRBV5-4 and TRBJ1-1; D remains unclear. The DNA of the CDR3 is TGTGCCAGCAGCCTCCCGGTATCTTCTGAAGCTTTCTTT. Protein product: CASSLPVSSEAFF. Full variable domain (missing parts from reference TRBV5-4 and TRBJ1-1): ETGVTQSPTHLIKTRGQQVTLRCSSQSGHNTVSWYQQALGQGPQFIFQYYREEENGRGNFPPRFSGLQFPNYSSELNVNALELDDSALYLCASSLPVSSEAFFGQGTRLTVV.